This TCR beta chain came from a study of cytomegalovirus exposure and HLA in healthy donors. In the study overall: There were 100 million to 130 million unique TCR beta sequences, drawn from about 200 million T cells, in an earlier analysis.

Germline trimming cut 4 bases from V and 3 bases from J; bases unmatched to any gene: 7. The CDR3 extends over 15 amino acids. CDR1 is MNHEY and CDR2 is SVGAGI in the germline V gene. On this clone itself: Antigen: not known.

Primers: 60 Vbeta forward and 13 Jbeta reverse. Only in-frame clones appear in the TCRdb table, and some are missing; sequencing was by immunoSEQ multiplex PCR. Seen here are around 95,000 clones, around 83% observed once, and the top ten hold approximately 4%. Study-wide results and caveats: The study dropped some indistinguishable V segments, TRBV6-2 and TRBV6-3 among them.

The chain joins TRBV6-5 to TRBJ2-7; 9 bases are a match to TRBD2. The source material was PBMCs. The clonotype was recovered from a female donor in good health and CMV-seropositive. DNA of the CDR3: TGTGCCAGCAGTTCCGGACTAGCGACCTACTACGAGCAGTACTTC. It specifies CASSSGLATYYEQYF.